A selection of T cell receptor beta chains follows, all from one sample in a study of early T cells in non-severe SARS-CoV-2 infection. TCRdb recomputed calls from the 5' RACE reads with MiXCR, one row per CDR3 protein. The sample consists of approximately 35,000 distinct CDR3 sequences, 5.7% of them appearing once. Source material: whole blood. These receptor sequences come from an adult who was a healthcare worker with PCR-confirmed SARS-CoV-2 infection or an uninfected control (not recorded which). CDR3s include the opening cysteine and the closing phenylalanine or tryptophan. D genes are given only for firm matches. Clone size is not always given. Where it is, it says once, few, many or a class for expanded clones.

abundance,v_gene,j_gene,d_gene,CDR3aa,CDR3nt
many,TRBV7-6,TRBJ2-3,-,CASSSPGMASTDTQYF,TGTGCCAGCAGCTCCCCGGGTATGGCGAGCACAGATACGCAGTATTTT
many,TRBV10-3,TRBJ1-5,TRBD1,CAISPDRGNQPQHF,TGTGCCATCAGTCCAGACAGGGGCAATCAGCCCCAGCATTTT
-,TRBV7-9,TRBJ1-1,-,CASSLALWRREAEAFF,TGTGCCAGCAGCTTAGCCTTATGGCGCCGGGAGGCTGAAGCTTTCTTT
many,TRBV5-4,TRBJ2-2,-,CASSLGSPNTGELFF,TGTGCCAGCAGCTTGGGCTCGCCTAACACCGGGGAGCTGTTTTTT
-,TRBV7-2,TRBJ1-3,-,CASSPLAGGNTIYF,TGTGCCAGCAGCCCCCTAGCGGGGGGAAACACCATATATTTT
few,TRBV5-1,TRBJ1-1,-,CASSLAGGRTEAFF,TGCGCCAGCAGCTTGGCCGGGGGACGAACTGAAGCTTTCTTT
many,TRBV3-1,TRBJ2-5,TRBD2,CASSHRRLAAQETQYF,TGTGCCAGCAGCCACCGTCGACTAGCAGCACAAGAGACCCAGTACTTC
-,TRBV7-2,TRBJ2-6,-,CASRPTSSGANVLTF,TGTGCCAGCAGGCCGACCAGCTCTGGGGCCAACGTCCTGACTTTC
many,TRBV2,TRBJ2-1,TRBD2,CASSREGYLQFF,TGTGCCAGCAGTAGGGAGGGGTATTTGCAGTTCTTC
many,TRBV27,TRBJ1-6,-,CASRPGSIGSPLHF,TGTGCCAGCAGACCCGGCTCTATCGGGTCACCCCTCCACTTT
many,TRBV30,TRBJ2-1,TRBD1,CAWSLDRTGVINEQFF,TGTGCCTGGAGCCTCGATCGGACAGGTGTAATCAATGAGCAGTTCTTC
many,TRBV18,TRBJ1-1,-,CASSSGMNTEAFF,TGTGCCAGCTCGTCCGGTATGAACACTGAAGCTTTCTTT
few,TRBV28,TRBJ2-1,TRBD2,CASSSEREDDYEQFF,TGTGCCAGCAGTTCCGAGCGGGAGGACGATTATGAGCAGTTCTTC
few,TRBV6-6,TRBJ2-7,-,CASSQSRLSYEQYF,TGTGCCAGCAGTCAATCCAGGCTCTCCTACGAGCAGTACTTC
many,TRBV29-1,TRBJ1-2,-,CSVDPGARNGYTF,TGCAGCGTTGACCCAGGGGCAAGGAATGGCTACACCTTC
many,TRBV7-8,TRBJ1-3,TRBD1,CASSPSLSWTGTGNTIYF,TGTGCCAGCAGTCCTTCCTTAAGCTGGACAGGGACTGGAAACACCATATATTTT
few,TRBV19,TRBJ1-5,TRBD1,CASSVQGAAQPQHF,TGTGCCAGTAGTGTACAGGGGGCTGCCCAGCCCCAGCATTTT
few,TRBV20-1,TRBJ1-1,-,CSAQLGANTEAFF,TGCAGTGCTCAGTTGGGGGCCAACACTGAAGCTTTCTTT
-,TRBV28,TRBJ2-3,-,CASSYTSTLTDTQYF,TGTGCCAGCAGTTATACCTCGACCCTCACAGATACGCAGTATTTT
few,TRBV24-1,TRBJ2-1,TRBD2,CATSDPTSGRGYNEQFF,TGTGCCACCAGTGACCCGACTAGCGGGAGGGGGTACAATGAGCAGTTCTTC
many,TRBV18,TRBJ2-7,TRBD2,CASSPGGLAGYEQYF,TGTGCCAGCTCACCAGGAGGACTAGCGGGCTACGAGCAGTACTTC
many,TRBV5-1,TRBJ2-7,-,CASSRLERTYEQYF,TGCGCCAGCAGCCGACTGGAGCGGACCTACGAGCAGTACTTC
many,TRBV28,TRBJ2-7,TRBD2,CASSLNLNLAGVSYEQYF,TGTGCCAGCAGTTTAAATCTTAATTTAGCGGGAGTGAGCTACGAGCAGTACTTC
many,TRBV20-1,TRBJ2-7,-,CSARRAESPYEQYF,TGCAGTGCTAGGAGGGCGGAATCCCCCTACGAGCAGTACTTC
many,TRBV6-1,TRBJ2-1,-,CASRSSGMGDEQFF,TGTGCCAGCAGAAGTTCGGGCATGGGAGATGAGCAGTTCTTC
many,TRBV24-1,TRBJ2-1,TRBD2,CATSDLTSGGNNEQFF,TGTGCCACCAGTGATTTGACTAGCGGGGGGAACAATGAGCAGTTCTTC
many,TRBV4-2,TRBJ2-6,-,CASSQWGASGSSGANVLTF,TGTGCCAGCAGCCAGTGGGGGGCTAGCGGAAGCTCTGGGGCCAACGTCCTGACTTTC
-,TRBV9,TRBJ2-2,TRBD2,CASSPQGGSRTGELFF,TGTGCCAGCAGCCCTCAAGGCGGGAGTCGAACCGGGGAGCTGTTTTTT
-,TRBV6-6,TRBJ1-2,-,CASSYLGVGRGYTF,TGTGCCAGCAGTTACTTGGGGGTAGGACGAGGCTACACCTTC
many,TRBV27,TRBJ2-2,-,CASSIQNGELFF,TGTGCCAGCAGCATTCAAAACGGGGAGCTGTTTTTT
many,TRBV5-1,TRBJ1-1,TRBD1,CASSLQGGKGRTEAFF,TGCGCCAGCAGCCTCCAGGGGGGTAAGGGTCGCACTGAAGCTTTCTTT
many,TRBV13,TRBJ2-3,-,CASRPSNTDTQYF,TGTGCCAGCAGACCCTCAAACACAGATACGCAGTATTTT
-,TRBV3-1,TRBJ1-4,-,CASSQSGPTNEKLFF,TGTGCCAGCAGCCAATCTGGGCCAACTAATGAAAAACTGTTTTTT
many,TRBV24-1,TRBJ2-1,TRBD2,CATSLGGSSYNEQFF,TGTGCCACCAGTCTGGGGGGGAGCTCCTACAATGAGCAGTTCTTC
many,TRBV4-3,TRBJ2-1,-,CASNQDRSNNEQFF,TGCGCCAGCAACCAAGACAGGTCCAATAATGAGCAGTTCTTC
many,TRBV21-1,TRBJ2-2,-,CASSKAGSGRGAGELFF,TGTGCCAGCAGCAAAGCGGGAAGCGGGAGAGGAGCCGGGGAGCTGTTTTTT
many,TRBV12-3/TRBV12-4,TRBJ2-1,-,CASSLGPTPEEQFF,TGTGCCAGCAGTCTCGGGCCAACGCCTGAGGAGCAGTTCTTC
-,TRBV29-1,TRBJ1-1,-,CSVPWQGGSTEAFF,TGCAGCGTTCCCTGGCAGGGAGGGAGCACTGAAGCTTTCTTT
few,TRBV28,TRBJ1-4,-,CASNKLGEKLFF,TGTGCCAGCAATAAGTTGGGTGAAAAACTGTTTTTT
many,TRBV28,TRBJ1-5,-,CASSTLVIGSNQPQHF,TGTGCCAGCAGCACGTTGGTGATAGGGAGCAATCAGCCCCAGCATTTT
many,TRBV6-2/TRBV6-3,TRBJ2-1,TRBD2,CASTPGLARNEQFF,TGTGCCAGCACACCGGGACTAGCGCGTAATGAGCAGTTCTTC
many,TRBV6-1,TRBJ2-5,-,CASSEIRGGKETQYF,TGTGCCAGCAGTGAAATTAGGGGGGGGAAAGAGACCCAGTACTTC
many,TRBV6-2/TRBV6-3,TRBJ2-2,TRBD2,CASTSGRNTGELFF,TGTGCCAGCACTAGCGGGAGAAACACCGGGGAGCTGTTTTTT
many,TRBV7-9,TRBJ2-1,-,CASSLTVYNEQFF,TGTGCCAGCAGCTTGACAGTATACAATGAGCAGTTCTTC
few,TRBV9,TRBJ1-1,-,CASSVVDDYTEAFF,TGTGCCAGCAGCGTAGTAGACGACTACACTGAAGCTTTCTTT
many,TRBV20-1,TRBJ2-7,-,CSAKQELYEQYF,TGCAGTGCTAAACAAGAACTCTACGAGCAGTACTTC
few,TRBV12-3/TRBV12-4,TRBJ2-6,-,CASTTRTAGTTGANVLTF,TGTGCCAGCACCACTAGGACGGCCGGGACGACTGGGGCCAACGTCCTGACTTTC
many,TRBV20-1,TRBJ2-5,-,CSARFSRTPQETQYF,TGCAGTGCTAGGTTCTCCAGGACTCCACAAGAGACCCAGTACTTC
many,TRBV5-6,TRBJ1-3,-,CASSRSRGFGGNTIYF,TGTGCCAGCAGCCGCAGCCGGGGATTTGGTGGAAACACCATATATTTT
many,TRBV5-5,TRBJ1-1,-,CASSVYITEAFF,TGTGCCAGCAGCGTTTATATCACTGAAGCTTTCTTT
few,TRBV14,TRBJ2-2,TRBD1,CASRPTGPNTGELFF,TGTGCCAGCAGACCGACAGGGCCGAACACCGGGGAGCTGTTTTTT